The clone carrying this T cell receptor beta chain was seen at least ten times. What it recognizes is unknown. This sample stems from a study of regulatory T cells in long-lasting Graves disease. Investigators prepared the TCR beta libraries by applying iRepertoire HTBI primers and Arm-PCR of CDR3 regions. MiXCR, run by TCRdb on the multiplex PCR reads, gives a single entry per CDR3 protein. The table records about 430,000 distinct CDR3 sequences, around a fifth of them present only once. Study results and limitations: Under persistent disease, TRBV28, TRBJ1-2 and TRBJ2-5 were used preferentially. Persistent patients had a count of shared public clonotypes (around 2,500) that exceeded that of new patients (approximately 1,000). The work looked only at peripheral blood and did not look at thyroid tissue.

The CDR3 totals 13 residues. The V gene lost 8 bases and the J gene lost 2 bases, with 12 bases spanning the gap. Time point in this sample: persistent/refractory GD, antithyroid drugs over 5 years with positive TRAb. Extracted PBMC RNA gave rise to the TCR library. American Thyroid Association guidelines defined how Graves' disease was diagnosed. The genes are TRBV12-3 or TRBV12-4 and TRBJ2-5, with D possibly matching TRBD1 (5 bases). This sequence originates from a female donor with Graves disease. Sequenced here: peripheral blood mononuclear cells (PBMCs), sampled when the disease was refractory, from a patient treated with antithyroid drugs. The CDR3 loop reads CASEIDSQETQYF. In nucleotides, the CDR3 is TGTGCCAGCGAAATCGACAGTCAAGAGACCCAGTACTTC.